This record looks at one T cell receptor (beta chain) sequence and its context. The antigen is unknown. TCRdb reanalysed the 5' RACE reads using MiXCR and keeps one entry per CDR3 protein. The sample lists roughly 130,000 distinct CDR3 sequences, more than 15% occurring once. The source of the sample is a study of T-cell memory formation after mild COVID-19. Turning to the study itself: The two donors had largely donor-specific TCR clusters. Study-level findings and limits: Clones that shrank (day 15 to 85) were balanced CD4/CD8, whereas later expanders leaned CD4+.

The sequenced sample was PBMCs or a T cell subset sorted from them (not recorded which). The TCR sequence derives from a man between 18 and 29 years old who had mild COVID-19 (a few samples of this study predate the infection). Cell type and time point are not known.

The CDR3 region has the DNA TGTGCCAGCAGCCAAGCGGAGAGCGGGGGGACCACCTTCTACGAGCAGTACTTC. It specifies CASSQAESGGTTFYEQYF. The chain carries TRBV4-2 and TRBJ2-7; 9 nucleotides match TRBD2. The trim removed 1 base at V and 3 bases at J, leaving 13 bases unmatched. Germline loops: CDR1 LGHNA, CDR2 YNFKEQ. There are 18 residues in the CDR3.